This TCR beta chain was documented in a study of a mutant IDH1 vaccine in newly diagnosed glioma. Turning to this clone: Antigen specificity is unknown.

Method: immunoSEQ multiplex PCR; TCRdb's copy keeps in-frame clones and lacks some. The data show 60,000 or so clones, with roughly 82% seen just once and over 3% held by the top ten. Time point: week 5, during vaccination. With topical imiquimod, each dose of the vaccine consisted of 300 ug of mutant IDH1 20-mer peptide. The starting material was PBMCs, obtained from a glioma patient whose treatment included an IDH1 peptide vaccine. The origin of this receptor is a woman aged 18 to 35 with glioma. Some clones in this sample may be carry-over from other donors' samples.

The CDR3 is CASSLGTVDRAFF. The CDR3 coding sequence is TGTGCCAGCAGCTTAGGGACGGTGGATCGGGCTTTCTTT. The gene calls are TRBV7-9 and TRBJ1-1; D not resolved. Between the trimmed V and J ends, which lost 1 base and 11 bases, there was a span of 14 bases. The length of the CDR3 is 13 residues. From germline, CDR1 is SEHNR and CDR2 FQNEAQ (reference sequence).